This TCR beta chain stems from a study of cytomegalovirus exposure and HLA in healthy donors. Study information: The study's early data release held some 85 million unique TCRs from HLA-typed donors. Study-wide points: For most TCR beta V segments, an earlier analysis put the productive rate at about 90% or about 30% of the time.

This PCR relied on a set of 60 Vbeta primers and 13 Jbeta primers. Libraries were prepared by immunoSEQ multiplex PCR; TCRdb keeps only in-frame clonotypes and omits some of them. The data show 200,000 to 250,000 clones, approximately 80% seen once. Trimming shortened V by 3 bases and J by 5 bases, and 16 bases separated the two germline ends. CDR1 is MNHNS, CDR2 SASEGT, per germline. This CDR3 comprises 15 residues. Concerning this clone itself: Antigen: not known.

This receptor was taken from a girl aged 5 to 17 in good health and CMV-seronegative. The genes are TRBV6-1 and TRBJ2-5, with a tentative D call TRBD2 (6 bases). Sequenced: PBMCs. As DNA, the CDR3 is TGTGCCAGCAGTGAGGAGTCAGGGAGGTACGAGACCCAGTACTTC. Encoded protein: CASSEESGRYETQYF.